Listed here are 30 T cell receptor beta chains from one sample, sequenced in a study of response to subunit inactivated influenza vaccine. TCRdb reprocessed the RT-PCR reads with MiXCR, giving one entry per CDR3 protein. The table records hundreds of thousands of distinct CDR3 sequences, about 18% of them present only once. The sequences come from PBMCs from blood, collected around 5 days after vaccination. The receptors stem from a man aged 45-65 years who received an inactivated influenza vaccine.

CDR3 nucleotides: TGTGCCAGCAGTGAATTGGGGGGGAAAGATCAGCCCCAGCATTTT. The encoded protein is CASSELGGKDQPQHF. The V and J genes are TRBV6-1 and TRBJ1-5, with D perhaps TRBD1 (5 bases). The germline V gene has CDR1 MNHNS and CDR2 SASEGT. CDR3 size: 15 residues. Trimming stripped 2 bases from V and 5 bases from J, with 13 bases between.

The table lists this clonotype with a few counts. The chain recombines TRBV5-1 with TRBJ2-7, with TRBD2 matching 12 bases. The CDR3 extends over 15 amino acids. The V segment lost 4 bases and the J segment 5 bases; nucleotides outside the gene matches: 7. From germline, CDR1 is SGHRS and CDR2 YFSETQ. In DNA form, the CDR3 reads TGCGCCAGCAGCCGTACTAGCGGGAGGTCCCACGAGCAGTACTTC. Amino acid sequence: CASSRTSGRSHEQYF.

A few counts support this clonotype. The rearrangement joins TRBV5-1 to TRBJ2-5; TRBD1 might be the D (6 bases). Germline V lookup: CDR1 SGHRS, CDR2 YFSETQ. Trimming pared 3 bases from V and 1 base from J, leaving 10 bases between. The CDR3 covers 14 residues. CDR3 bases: TGCGCCAGCAGCTCGACAGGTTCCCAAGAGACCCAGTACTTC. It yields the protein CASSSTGSQETQYF. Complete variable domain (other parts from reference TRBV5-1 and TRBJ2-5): KAGVTQTPRYLIKTRGQQVTLSCSPISGHRSVSWYQQTPGQGLQFLFEYFSETQRNKGNFPGRFSGRQFSNSRSEMNVSTLELGDSALYLCASSSTGSQETQYFGPGTRLLVL.

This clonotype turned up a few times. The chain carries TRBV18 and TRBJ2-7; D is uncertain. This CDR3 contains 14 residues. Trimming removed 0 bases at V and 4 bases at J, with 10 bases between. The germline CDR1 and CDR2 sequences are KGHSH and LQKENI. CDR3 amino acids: CASSPPMSAYEQYF. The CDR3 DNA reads TGTGCCAGCTCACCACCGATGTCAGCTTACGAGCAGTACTTC.

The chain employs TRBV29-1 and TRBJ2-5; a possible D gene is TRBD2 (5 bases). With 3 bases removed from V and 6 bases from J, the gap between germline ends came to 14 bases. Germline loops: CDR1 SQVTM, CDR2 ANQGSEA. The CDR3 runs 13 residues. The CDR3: CSVDGRTFKTQYF. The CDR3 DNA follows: TGCAGCGTTGATGGTCGGACTTTTAAGACCCAGTACTTC.

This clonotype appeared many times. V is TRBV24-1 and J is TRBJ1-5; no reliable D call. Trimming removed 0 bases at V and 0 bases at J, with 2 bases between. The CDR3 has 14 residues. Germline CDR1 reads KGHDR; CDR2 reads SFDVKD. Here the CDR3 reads CATSDLHSNQPQHF. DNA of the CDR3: TGTGCCACCAGTGATTTGCATAGCAATCAGCCCCAGCATTTT.

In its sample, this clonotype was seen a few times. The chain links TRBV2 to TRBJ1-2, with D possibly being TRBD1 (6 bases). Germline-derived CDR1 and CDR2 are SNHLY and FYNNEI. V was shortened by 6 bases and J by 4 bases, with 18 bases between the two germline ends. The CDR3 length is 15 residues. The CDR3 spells CASSLADSSFYGYTF. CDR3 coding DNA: TGTGCCAGCAGCCTCGCGGACAGCTCCTTCTATGGCTACACCTTC.

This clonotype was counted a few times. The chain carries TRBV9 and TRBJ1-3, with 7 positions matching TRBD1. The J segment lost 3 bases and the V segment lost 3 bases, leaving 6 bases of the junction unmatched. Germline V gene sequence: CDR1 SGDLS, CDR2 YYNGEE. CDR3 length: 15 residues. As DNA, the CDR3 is TGTGCCAGCAGCGGACAGGGAATAGGTGGAAACACCATATATTTT. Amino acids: CASSGQGIGGNTIYF.

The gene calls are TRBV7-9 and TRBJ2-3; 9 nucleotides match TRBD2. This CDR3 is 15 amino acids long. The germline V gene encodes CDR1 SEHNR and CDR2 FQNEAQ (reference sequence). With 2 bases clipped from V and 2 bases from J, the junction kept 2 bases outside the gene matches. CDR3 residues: CASSLTSGHTDTQYF. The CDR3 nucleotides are TGTGCCAGCAGCTTAACTAGCGGGCACACAGATACGCAGTATTTT.

CDR3 protein: CASSHLYF. In DNA form, the CDR3 reads TGTGCCAGCAGCCATTTGTACTTC. The V gene is TRBV14, the J gene TRBJ2-4, with D unresolved. The length of the CDR3 is 8 residues. Germline CDR1 and CDR2: SGHDN and FVKESK. Trimming took off 3 bases at V and 15 bases at J, with 3 bases between the two ends.

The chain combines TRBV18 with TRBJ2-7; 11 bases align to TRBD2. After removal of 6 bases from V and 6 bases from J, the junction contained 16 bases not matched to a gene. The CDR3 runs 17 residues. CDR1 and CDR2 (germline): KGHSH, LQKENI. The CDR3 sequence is CASSSGTSGAKTLEQYF. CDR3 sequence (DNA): TGTGCCAGCTCGTCCGGGACTAGCGGAGCTAAAACCCTCGAGCAGTACTTC.

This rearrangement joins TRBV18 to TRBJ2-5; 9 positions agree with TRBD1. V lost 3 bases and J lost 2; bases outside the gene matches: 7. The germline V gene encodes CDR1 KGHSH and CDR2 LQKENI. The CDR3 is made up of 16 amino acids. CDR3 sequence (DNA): TGTGCCAGCTCACCGTCCGGGACAGGGAGTCAAGAGACCCAGTACTTC. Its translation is CASSPSGTGSQETQYF. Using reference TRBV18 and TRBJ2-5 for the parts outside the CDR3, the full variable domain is NAGVMQNPRHLVRRRGQEARLRCSPMKGHSHVYWYRQLPEEGLKFMVYLQKENIIDESGMPKERFSAEFPKEGPSILRIQQVVRGDSAAYFCASSPSGTGSQETQYFGPGTRLLVL.

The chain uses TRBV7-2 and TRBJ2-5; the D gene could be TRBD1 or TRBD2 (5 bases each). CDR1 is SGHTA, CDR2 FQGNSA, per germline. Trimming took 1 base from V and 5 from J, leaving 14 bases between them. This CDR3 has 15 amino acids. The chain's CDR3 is CASSLVVWGRETQYF. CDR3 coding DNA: TGTGCCAGCAGCTTAGTAGTATGGGGACGGGAGACCCAGTACTTC.

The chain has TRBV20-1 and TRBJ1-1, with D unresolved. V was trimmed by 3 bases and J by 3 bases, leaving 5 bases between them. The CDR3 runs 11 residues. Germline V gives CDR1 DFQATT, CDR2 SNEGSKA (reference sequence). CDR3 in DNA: TGCAGTGCTAGGACCCACACTGAAGCTTTCTTT. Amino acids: CSARTHTEAFF.

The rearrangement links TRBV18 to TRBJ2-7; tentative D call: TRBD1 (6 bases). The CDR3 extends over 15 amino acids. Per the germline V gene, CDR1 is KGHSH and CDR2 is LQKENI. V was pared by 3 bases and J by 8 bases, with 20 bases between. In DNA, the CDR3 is TGTGCCAGCTCACCGGCCGCGACAGGTATAAGTAAGCAGTACTTC. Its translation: CASSPAATGISKQYF.

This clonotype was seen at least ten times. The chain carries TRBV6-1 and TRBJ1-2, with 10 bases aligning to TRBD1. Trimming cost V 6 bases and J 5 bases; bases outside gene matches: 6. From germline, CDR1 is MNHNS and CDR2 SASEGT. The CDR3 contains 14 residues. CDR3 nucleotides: TGTGCCAGCAGCCTCCGGGACAGGGGTTATGGCTACACCTTC. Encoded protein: CASSLRDRGYGYTF.

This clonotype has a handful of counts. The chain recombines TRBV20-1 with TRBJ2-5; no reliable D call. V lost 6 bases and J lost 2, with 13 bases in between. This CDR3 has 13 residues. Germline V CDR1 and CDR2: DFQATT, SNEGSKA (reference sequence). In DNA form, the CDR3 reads TGCAGTGCCCACTCACCGAATCAAGAGACCCAGTACTTC. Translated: CSAHSPNQETQYF.

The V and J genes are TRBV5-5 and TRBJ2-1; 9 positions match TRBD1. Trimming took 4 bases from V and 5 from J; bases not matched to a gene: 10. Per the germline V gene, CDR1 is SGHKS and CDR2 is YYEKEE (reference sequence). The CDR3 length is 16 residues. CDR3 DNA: TGTGCCAGCAGCCCCGGAAGCGGGACAGGGCACAATGAGCAGTTCTTC. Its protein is CASSPGSGTGHNEQFF.

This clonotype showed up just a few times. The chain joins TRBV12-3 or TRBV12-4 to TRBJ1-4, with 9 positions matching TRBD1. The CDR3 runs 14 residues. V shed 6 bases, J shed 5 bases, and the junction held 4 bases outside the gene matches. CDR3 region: CASRRTGANEKLFF. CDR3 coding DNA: TGTGCCAGCAGGCGGACAGGGGCGAATGAAAAACTGTTTTTT.

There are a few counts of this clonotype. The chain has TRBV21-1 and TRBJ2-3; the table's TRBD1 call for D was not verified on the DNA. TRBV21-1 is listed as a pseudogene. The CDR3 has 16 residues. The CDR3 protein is CASTDAGGLPTDTQYF. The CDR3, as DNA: TGTGCCAGCACCGATGCCGGGGGGCTCCCCACAGATACGCAGTATTTT.

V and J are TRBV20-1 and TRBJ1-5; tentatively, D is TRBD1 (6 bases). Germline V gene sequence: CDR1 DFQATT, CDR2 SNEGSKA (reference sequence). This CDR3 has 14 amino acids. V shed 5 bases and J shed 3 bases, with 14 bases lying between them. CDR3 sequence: CSASQGSSNQPQHF. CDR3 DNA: TGCAGTGCTTCTCAGGGGTCCTCCAATCAGCCCCAGCATTTT.

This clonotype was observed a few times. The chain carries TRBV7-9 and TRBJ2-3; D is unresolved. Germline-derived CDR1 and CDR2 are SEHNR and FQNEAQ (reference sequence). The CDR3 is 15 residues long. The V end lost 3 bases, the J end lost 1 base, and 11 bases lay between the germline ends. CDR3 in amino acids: CASSFPGLGTDTQYF. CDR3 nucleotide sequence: TGTGCCAGCAGCTTTCCAGGCCTAGGCACAGATACGCAGTATTTT.

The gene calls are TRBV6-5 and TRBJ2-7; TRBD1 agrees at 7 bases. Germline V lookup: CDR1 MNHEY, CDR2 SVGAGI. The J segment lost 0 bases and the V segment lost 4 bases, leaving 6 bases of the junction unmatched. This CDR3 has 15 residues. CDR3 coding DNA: TGTGCCAGCAGTTTGGGGGACAGCAGCTCCTACGAGCAGTACTTC. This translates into CASSLGDSSSYEQYF.

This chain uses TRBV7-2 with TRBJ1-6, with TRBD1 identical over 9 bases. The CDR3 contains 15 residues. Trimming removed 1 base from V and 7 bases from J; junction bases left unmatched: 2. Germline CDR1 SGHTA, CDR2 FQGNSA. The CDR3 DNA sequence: TGTGCCAGCAGCTTAGTGACAGGGGGAAATTCACCCCTCCACTTT. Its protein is CASSLVTGGNSPLHF. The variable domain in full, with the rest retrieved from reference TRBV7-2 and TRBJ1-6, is GAGVSQSPSNKVTEKGKDVELRCDPISGHTALYWYRQSLGQGLEFLIYFQGNSAPDKSGLPSDRFSAERTGGSVSTLTIQRTQQEDSAVYLCASSLVTGGNSPLHFGNGTRLTVT.

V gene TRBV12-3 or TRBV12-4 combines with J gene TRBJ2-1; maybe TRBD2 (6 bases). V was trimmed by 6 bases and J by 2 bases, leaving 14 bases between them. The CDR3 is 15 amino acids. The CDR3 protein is CASRRDLVTYNEQFF. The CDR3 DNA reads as TGTGCCAGCAGGCGGGACCTTGTCACCTACAATGAGCAGTTCTTC.

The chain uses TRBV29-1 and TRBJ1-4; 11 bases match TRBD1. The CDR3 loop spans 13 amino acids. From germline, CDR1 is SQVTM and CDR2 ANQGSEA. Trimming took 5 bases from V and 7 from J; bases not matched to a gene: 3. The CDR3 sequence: CSVRTGGSEKLFF. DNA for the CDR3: TGCAGCGTTAGGACAGGGGGCAGTGAAAAACTGTTTTTT.

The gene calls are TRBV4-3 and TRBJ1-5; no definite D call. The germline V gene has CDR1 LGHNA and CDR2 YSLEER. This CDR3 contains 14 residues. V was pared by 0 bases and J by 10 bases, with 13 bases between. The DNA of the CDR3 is TGCGCCAGCAGCCAAGAGGTCGGGATGGGCCCCCAGCATTTT. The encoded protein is CASSQEVGMGPQHF.

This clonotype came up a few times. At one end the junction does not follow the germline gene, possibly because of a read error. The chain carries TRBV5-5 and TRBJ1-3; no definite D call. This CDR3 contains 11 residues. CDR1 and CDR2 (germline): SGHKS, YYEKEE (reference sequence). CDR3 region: CASSSVNTIYF. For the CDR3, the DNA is TGTGCCAGCAGTTCTGTAAACACCATATATTTT.

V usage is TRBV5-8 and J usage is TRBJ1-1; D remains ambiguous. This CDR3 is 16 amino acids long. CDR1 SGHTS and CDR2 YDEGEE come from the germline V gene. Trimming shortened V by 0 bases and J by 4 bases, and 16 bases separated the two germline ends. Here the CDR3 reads CASSLAVAGWGTEAFF. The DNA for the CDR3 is TGTGCCAGCAGCTTGGCCGTGGCAGGTTGGGGCACTGAAGCTTTCTTT.

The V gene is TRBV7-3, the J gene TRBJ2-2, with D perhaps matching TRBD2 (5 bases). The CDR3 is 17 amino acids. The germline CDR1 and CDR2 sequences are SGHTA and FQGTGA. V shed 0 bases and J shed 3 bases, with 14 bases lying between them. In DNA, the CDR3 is TGTGCCAGCAGCTTAACCCCCGCTAGCAGATACACCGGGGAGCTGTTTTTT. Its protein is CASSLTPASRYTGELFF. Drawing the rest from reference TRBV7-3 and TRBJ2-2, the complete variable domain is GAGVSQTPSNKVTEKGKYVELRCDPISGHTALYWYRQSLGQGPEFLIYFQGTGAADDSGLPNDRFFAVRPEGSVSTLKIQRTERGDSAVYLCASSLTPASRYTGELFFGEGSRLTVL.